Included here is one T cell receptor (beta chain) sequence, with context. Data came from immunoSEQ multiplex PCR; TCRdb stores just in-frame clones and leaves some out. The table has roughly 220,000 clones, under 90% seen once; the top ten hold approximately 5%. These data belong to a study of blood T cell repertoires in COVID-19. Between the trimmed V and J ends, which lost 0 bases and 5 bases, there was a span of 17 bases. Per the germline V gene, CDR1 is SGDLS and CDR2 is YYNGEE. This CDR3 is built from 16 residues. This chain uses TRBV9 with TRBJ2-5, with D perhaps matching TRBD2 (6 bases). The sequencing input was peripheral blood. The source is a woman in her sixties or seventies who had recovered from COVID-19. The CDR3 coding sequence is TGTGCCAGCAGCGTAGGAAGCGGGCAGACAGCGGAGACCCAGTACTTC. Its translation: CASSVGSGQTAETQYF. The variable domain in full, completed from reference TRBV9 and TRBJ2-5, reads DSGVTQTPKHLITATGQRVTLRCSPRSGDLSVYWYQQSLDQGLQFLIQYYNGEERAKGNILERFSAQQFPDLHSELNLSSLELGDSALYFCASSVGSGQTAETQYFGPGTRLLVL.